This T cell receptor (beta chain) was sequenced in a study of blood T cell repertoires in COVID-19. Libraries were prepared by immunoSEQ multiplex PCR; TCRdb keeps only in-frame clonotypes and omits some of them. The sample has hundreds of thousands of clones, more than 80% seen once. This clone was seen only a few times. Germline V CDR1 and CDR2: MNHEY, SMNVEV (reference sequence). The CDR3 covers 14 residues. Trimming shortened V by 2 bases and J by 2 bases, and 10 bases separated the two germline ends. The rearrangement joins TRBV27 to TRBJ2-7, with a possible D match to TRBD1 (6 bases). This sequence originates from a man younger than 40 who had recovered from COVID-19. Sequences were obtained from PBMCs or T cells enriched from blood (not recorded which). CDR3 in amino acids: CASSLSGQTYEQYF. CDR3 nucleotides: TGTGCCAGCAGTTTAAGTGGACAGACCTACGAGCAGTACTTC.